One sample yielded the 19 T cell receptor beta chains listed below, sequenced in a study of cytomegalovirus exposure and HLA in healthy donors. The study ran its PCR with 60 Vbeta and 13 Jbeta primers. Here immunoSEQ multiplex PCR was the method, and the copy in TCRdb shows in-frame clones only, minus some. The sample includes some 170,000 clones, approximately 80% of them seen just once. The source material was PBMCs. The receptors were sampled from a woman under 30 in good health and CMV-seronegative.

The chain couples TRBV9 to TRBJ1-3; 7 nucleotides align to TRBD1. The CDR3 is 17 amino acids. Germline assignment: CDR1 SGDLS and CDR2 YYNGEE. V dropped 4 bases and J dropped 0; count of bases not matched to a gene: 10. CDR3 sequence: CASSPPGQNFSGNTIYF. The CDR3 nucleotides are TGTGCCAGCAGCCCTCCGGGACAGAACTTCTCTGGAAACACCATATATTTT.

This chain joins TRBV19 and TRBJ2-2; TRBD2 might be the D (6 bases). This CDR3 is 15 amino acids long. The germline V gene encodes CDR1 LNHDA and CDR2 SQIVND (reference sequence). Trimming removed 4 bases from V and 4 bases from J, with 13 bases in between. The CDR3 region is CASSTGRRATGELFF. CDR3 DNA sequence: TGTGCCAGTAGTACCGGGAGAAGGGCCACCGGGGAGCTGTTTTTT.

This chain uses TRBV27 with TRBJ1-5, with a possible D match to TRBD1 (5 bases). Looked up from germline, CDR1 is MNHEY and CDR2 is SMNVEV (reference sequence). The CDR3 is 14 residues long. The V end lost 4 bases, the J end lost 4 bases, and 11 bases lay between the germline ends. Here the CDR3 DNA reads TGTGCCAGCAGTTCGACAGTCGGTAATCAGCCCCAGCATTTT. It yields the protein CASSSTVGNQPQHF.

The genes are TRBV14 and TRBJ2-7; 7 bases are shared with TRBD2. This CDR3 is 18 amino acids long. Losses at the gene ends were 0 bases for V and 3 bases for J; bases not matched to a gene: 14. Germline assignment: CDR1 SGHDN and CDR2 FVKESK. This chain's CDR3 is CASSQDRVAGSPNYEQYF. CDR3 DNA sequence: TGTGCCAGCAGCCAAGATCGGGTAGCGGGCTCACCGAACTACGAGCAGTACTTC.

This chain joins TRBV7-9 and TRBJ1-2, with 9 nucleotides matching TRBD1. The V and J ends lost 4 bases and 1 base, in that order; junction bases with no gene match: 7. CDR1 SEHNR and CDR2 FQNEAQ come from the germline V gene (reference sequence). The CDR3 totals 16 residues. CDR3 nucleotides: TGTGCCAGCAGCTCAATGACGGGACAGGGTAACTATGGCTACACCTTC. This gives the protein CASSSMTGQGNYGYTF. Full variable domain (missing parts from reference TRBV7-9 and TRBJ1-2): DTGVSQNPRHKITKRGQNVTFRCDPISEHNRLYWYRQTLGQGPEFLTYFQNEAQLEKSRLLSDRFSAERPKGSFSTLEIQRTEQGDSAMYLCASSSMTGQGNYGYTFGSGTRLTVV.

The rearrangement uses TRBV2 and TRBJ1-5, with 8 nucleotides matching TRBD1. J gave up 6 bases and V 4 bases, and 5 bases lay outside the gene matches. The germline V gene encodes CDR1 SNHLY and CDR2 FYNNEI. This CDR3 comprises 14 residues. The DNA of the CDR3 is TGTGCCAGCAGTGGACAGGGGTATACTCAGCCCCAGCATTTT. This translates into CASSGQGYTQPQHF.

The V and J genes are TRBV14 and TRBJ2-3; 9 nucleotides line up with TRBD2. Germline assignment: CDR1 SGHDN and CDR2 FVKESK. V lost 0 bases to trimming and J lost 9 bases; unmatched junction nucleotides: 10. The CDR3 extends over 16 amino acids. The CDR3 nucleotides are TGTGCCAGCAGCCAAGAGATGCGGCGGGGGGGCATGACGCAGTATTTT. Protein product: CASSQEMRRGGMTQYF.

The chain carries TRBV7-3 and TRBJ1-1; D might be TRBD1 (5 bases). Per germline, CDR1 SGHTA and CDR2 FQGTGA. The V gene lost 4 bases and the J gene lost 2 bases, with 8 bases spanning the gap. This CDR3 has 13 residues. The CDR3 loop reads CASSSQGNTEAFF. The CDR3 DNA sequence: TGTGCCAGCAGCTCGCAGGGTAACACTGAAGCTTTCTTT. Using reference TRBV7-3 and TRBJ1-1 for the parts outside the CDR3, the full variable domain is GAGVSQTPSNKVTEKGKYVELRCDPISGHTALYWYRQSLGQGPEFLIYFQGTGAADDSGLPNDRFFAVRPEGSVSTLKIQRTERGDSAVYLCASSSQGNTEAFFGQGTRLTVV.

This chain joins TRBV6-6 and TRBJ2-1, with TRBD2 matching 9 bases. The CDR3 extends over 14 amino acids. V shed 6 bases and J 9 bases; nucleotides not matched to a gene: 9. Germline CDR1 reads MNHNY; CDR2 reads SVGAGI (reference sequence). CDR3 coding DNA: TGTGCCAGCAGATCTAGCGGGATCGTCGGTGAGCAGTTCTTC. Translating it yields CASRSSGIVGEQFF.

The sample holds one count of this clone. V gene TRBV16 combines with J gene TRBJ1-2, with D unresolved. Trimming took 4 bases from V and 1 from J, leaving 10 bases between them. Germline loops: CDR1 KGHSY, CDR2 FQNENV. The length of the CDR3 is 14 residues. The CDR3 protein is CASSPENSNYGYTF. Here the CDR3 DNA reads TGTGCCAGCAGCCCAGAAAACAGTAACTATGGCTACACCTTC.

The chain combines TRBV5-1 with TRBJ1-6; the match to TRBD1 covers 8 bases. Trimming at V came to 4 bases and at J to 9 bases, leaving 3 bases not matched to a gene. This CDR3 region has 13 residues. Per germline, CDR1 SGHRS and CDR2 YFSETQ. The CDR3 region is CASSHGQGSPLHF. Here the CDR3 DNA reads TGCGCCAGCAGCCACGGACAGGGTTCACCCCTCCACTTT.

The rearrangement joins TRBV9 to TRBJ2-4; a weak D match, TRBD1 (6 bases). The germline V gene has CDR1 SGDLS and CDR2 YYNGEE. The CDR3 has 15 residues. Trimming cost V 0 bases and J 7 bases, with 14 bases left between them. Written as DNA, the CDR3 is TGTGCCAGCAGCGTAGATAACAGGGATCTGAACATTCAGTACTTC. Translation gives CASSVDNRDLNIQYF.

The rearrangement uses TRBV5-4 and TRBJ1-1; D is uncertain. The CDR3 is made up of 14 amino acids. Trimming pared 2 bases from V and 0 bases from J, leaving 8 bases between. Looked up from germline, CDR1 is SGHNT and CDR2 is YYREEE (reference sequence). The CDR3, as DNA: TGTGCCAGCAGCTTACCGGTGGTGAACACTGAAGCTTTCTTT. Its translation: CASSLPVVNTEAFF.

This clone was detected once. The rearrangement joins TRBV19 to TRBJ1-5; D ambiguous. Germline V CDR1 and CDR2: LNHDA, SQIVND (reference sequence). V gave up 5 bases and J gave up 0 bases, with 8 bases separating them. The length of the CDR3 is 14 residues. CDR3 nucleotide sequence: TGTGCCAGTAGTCCTAGCCATAGCAATCAGCCCCAGCATTTT. It yields the protein CASSPSHSNQPQHF.

The chain is built from TRBV4-1 and TRBJ1-6; D gene ambiguous. There are 16 residues in the CDR3. CDR1 is MGHRA, CDR2 YSYEKL, per germline. Trimming shortened V by 5 bases and J by 1 base, and 12 bases separated the two germline ends. CDR3 sequence (DNA): TGCGCCAGCAGCGCAGAGGCCTGGTCCTATAATTCACCCCTCCACTTT. This codes for CASSAEAWSYNSPLHF.

V usage is TRBV6-1 and J usage is TRBJ2-5; D remains unclear. This CDR3 spans 13 amino acids. V was shortened by 0 bases and J by 13 bases, with 15 bases between the two germline ends. The germline V gene encodes CDR1 MNHNS and CDR2 SASEGT. CDR3 DNA sequence: TGTGCCAGCAGTGAAGCGCTTCGCAGTATTCCGTACTTC. As protein: CASSEALRSIPYF.

The chain joins TRBV11-3 to TRBJ2-1, with TRBD2 matching 14 bases. Unmatched junction bases numbered 3, after V lost 1 base and J lost 7 bases. CDR1 is SGHNT, CDR2 YENEEA, per germline. The CDR3 is 16 residues long. CDR3 region: CASSLAGTSGSNEQFF. CDR3 coding DNA: TGTGCCAGCAGCTTAGCCGGGACTAGCGGGAGTAATGAGCAGTTCTTC.

Here the CDR3 reads CASSGLGYRSGTAFSYNEQFF. DNA for the CDR3: TGTGCCAGCAGCGGTTTAGGTTATCGTAGCGGGACCGCTTTCTCCTACAATGAGCAGTTCTTC. V usage is TRBV13 and J usage is TRBJ2-1; 8 bases align to TRBD2. The V gene end was trimmed by 5 bases and the J gene end by 0 bases; junction bases not matched to a gene: 21. Germline CDR1 reads PRHDT; CDR2 reads FYEKMQ (reference sequence). The CDR3 has 21 residues.

The chain uses TRBV7-9 and TRBJ1-5, with 7 bases aligning to TRBD1. The J segment lost 0 bases and the V segment lost 7 bases, leaving 9 bases of the junction unmatched. This CDR3 contains 16 residues. CDR1 and CDR2 (germline): SEHNR, FQNEAQ (reference sequence). The CDR3 loop is CASNLAGTVSNQPQHF. For the CDR3, the DNA is TGTGCCAGCAACCTCGCCGGGACAGTTAGCAATCAGCCCCAGCATTTT.